One T cell receptor beta chain is described in this entry. This entry comes from a study of T cells after yellow fever vaccination. TCRdb analysed the 5' RACE reads with MiXCR anew, one entry per CDR3 protein. Among a few hundred thousand distinct CDR3 sequences listed, about a sixth were seen once. Losses at the gene ends were 6 bases for V and 6 bases for J; bases not matched to a gene: 6. The CDR3 length is 13 residues. CDR1 and CDR2 (germline): SGHTA, FQGNSA. This sequence joins TRBV7-2 and TRBJ2-7; 9 bases align to TRBD2. The TCR originated in a young man who received the YFV17D yellow fever vaccine. Here the sequenced sample was PBMCs, taken around 5 days after the first yellow fever vaccination. The DNA for the CDR3 is TGTGCCAGCAGATACCAGCGGGGGGCCGAGCAGTACTTC. Translation: CASRYQRGAEQYF.